This TCR beta chain was retrieved from a study of blood T cell repertoires in COVID-19. Whole-study context: The United States, Italy and Spain were the sources of the acute and convalescent COVID-19 samples. From T cells, B-cell-depleted T cells, or PBMCs came the material, which was cDNA or gDNA.

The CDR3 extends over 14 amino acids. From germline, CDR1 is GTSNPN and CDR2 SVGIG (reference sequence). J was trimmed by 3 bases and V by 3 bases; bases with no gene match: 5. In the original workflow: Quantification of nucleated cells was approximated via reference gene primer amplification. Generated by immunoSEQ multiplex PCR, the TCRdb table keeps only in-frame clones and is missing some. V, J and clone size derive from that table, while D and trimming were established from the DNA sequence. Of 150,000 to 200,000 clones in the sample, over 70% were seen once. The chain uses TRBV30 and TRBJ2-1, with 7 positions matching TRBD2. The receptor was derived from a woman older than 75 with active or convalescent COVID-19. The sample was peripheral blood. The CDR3 DNA reads as TGTGCCTGGAGATCGGGGGGTTACTACAATGAGCAGTTCTTC. Protein: CAWRSGGYYNEQFF.